Reported below is one T cell receptor (beta chain). Measured with immunoSEQ multiplex PCR; TCRdb has only the in-frame clones, and not every one. This sample yields roughly 91,000 clones, of which roughly four fifths are seen a single time; approximately 1.3% belongs to the top ten. These data originate in a study of blood T cell repertoires in COVID-19. This CDR3 comprises 14 residues. The germline gives CDR1 SQVTM, CDR2 ANQGSEA. J was trimmed by 3 bases and V by 4 bases; bases with no gene match: 6. Specimen: peripheral blood. This chain joins TRBV29-1 and TRBJ2-1; 7 bases are a match to TRBD1. The sequence came from a woman at least 80 years old with acute or convalescent COVID-19. CDR3 residues: CSVVRGTLYNEQFF. CDR3 in DNA: TGCAGCGTTGTCAGGGGGACCCTCTACAATGAGCAGTTCTTC.